What follows are 23 T cell receptor beta chains derived from one specimen sequenced in a study of shared clonotypes between healthy human individuals. Sequencing was performed with immunoSEQ multiplex PCR; in TCRdb, only in-frame clones are kept and a portion is missing. The repertoire holds over a million clones, with 78% as singletons. Sequencing was done on a sample of memory CD4+ T cells from PBMCs. Subset described: CD45RA-negative fraction. These receptors were taken from a man between 18 and 29 years old in good health. Some clones in this sample may be carry-over from other donors' samples.

This clone was counted once. The chain couples TRBV27 to TRBJ2-7, with D unclear. Germline CDR1 reads MNHEY; CDR2 reads SMNVEV (reference sequence). The V end was cut by 4 bases, the J end by 2 bases, with 15 bases between. The CDR3 is made up of 15 amino acids. For the CDR3, the DNA is TGTGCCAGCAGTTCTCCGGGCGTGGGCACCTACGAGCAGTACTTC. Amino acid sequence: CASSSPGVGTYEQYF.

This chain links TRBV28 with TRBJ2-5, with 11 bases fitting TRBD2. Looked up from germline, CDR1 is MDHEN and CDR2 is SYDVKM. There are 16 residues in the CDR3. The V segment lost 4 bases and the J segment 5 bases; nucleotides outside the gene matches: 9. The CDR3 region has the DNA TGTGCCAGCAGTTCTAGCGGGAGGCCCAAAGTGGAGACCCAGTACTTC. As protein: CASSSSGRPKVETQYF.

This clone was picked up a small number of times. This is likely an artifact of a read error, given a far larger clone one base away. The missing conserved phenylalanine or tryptophan at the end of this CDR3 makes a read error likely. This chain uses TRBV30 with TRBJ1-3; D is undetermined. CDR1 is GTSNPN and CDR2 is SVGIG in the germline V gene (reference sequence). V lost 0 bases, J lost 4 bases, and 4 bases lay in between. The CDR3 contains 12 residues. The CDR3 DNA reads as TGTGCCTGGAGTGTAGTCGGAAACACCATATATTCT. This translates into CAWSVVGNTIYS.

V is TRBV27 and J is TRBJ2-7, with a weak D call TRBD1 (7 bases). The CDR3 length is 14 residues. The V end lost 5 bases, the J end lost 3 bases, and 14 bases lay between the germline ends. Germline CDR1 reads MNHEY; CDR2 reads SMNVEV (reference sequence). In DNA, the CDR3 is TGTGCCAGCAGTGCCCAGGGGGGAGGCTACGAGCAGTACTTC. Amino acid sequence: CASSAQGGGYEQYF.

The chain links TRBV6-1 to TRBJ1-4; 9 nucleotides match TRBD1. The V segment lost 4 bases and the J segment 8 bases; nucleotides outside the gene matches: 14. CDR3 size: 17 residues. CDR1 is MNHNS and CDR2 is SASEGT in the germline V gene. Here the CDR3 reads CASSAALPGQGWEKLFF. The CDR3 bases are TGTGCCAGCAGTGCCGCCCTACCGGGACAGGGTTGGGAAAAACTGTTTTTT.

This chain uses TRBV5-1 with TRBJ1-2, with D possibly TRBD1 on 5 matching bases. Germline lookup yields CDR1 SGHRS and CDR2 YFSETQ. The germline V and J ends were trimmed by 0 bases and 8 bases, with 11 bases remaining between them. The CDR3 has 13 amino acids. The CDR3 loop reads CASSLEVGVGYTF. The CDR3 bases are TGCGCCAGCAGCTTGGAGGTAGGGGTAGGCTACACCTTC.

The genes are TRBV18 and TRBJ2-6, with D hard to call. CDR3 length: 15 residues. Germline V lookup: CDR1 KGHSH, CDR2 LQKENI. Between the trimmed V and J ends, which lost 2 bases and 0 bases, there was a span of 5 bases. DNA of the CDR3: TGTGCCAGCTCACCAGCCTTCTCTGGGGCCAACGTCCTGACTTTC. It yields the protein CASSPAFSGANVLTF.

This sequence joins TRBV5-1 and TRBJ2-5, with 10 bases aligning to TRBD1. Germline lookup yields CDR1 SGHRS and CDR2 YFSETQ. The CDR3 runs to 14 residues. The V gene end was trimmed by 4 bases and the J gene end by 6 bases; junction bases not matched to a gene: 6. The CDR3 region is CASSPGQGIQTQYF. The CDR3 coding sequence is TGCGCCAGCAGCCCGGGACAGGGGATCCAGACCCAGTACTTC.

The genes are TRBV18 and TRBJ1-1; 7 bases line up with TRBD1. Germline-derived CDR1 and CDR2 are KGHSH and LQKENI. CDR3 length equals 16 residues. V lost 3 bases and J lost 0; bases outside the gene matches: 7. This CDR3 reads CASSPRQGGLNTEAFF. The CDR3 nucleotides are TGTGCCAGCTCACCCCGGCAGGGGGGCTTGAACACTGAAGCTTTCTTT.

The chain uses TRBV28 and TRBJ2-7, with a weak D call TRBD2 (5 bases). The germline V gene has CDR1 MDHEN and CDR2 SYDVKM. The V end was cut by 6 bases, the J end by 0 bases, with 9 bases between. The CDR3 sequence is 13 residues long. CDR3 sequence reads: CASRDGISYEQYF. The CDR3 nucleotides are TGTGCCAGCAGGGACGGGATCTCCTACGAGCAGTACTTC.

This chain uses TRBV2 with TRBJ1-1; no firm D call. The CDR3 has 13 amino acids. V lost 7 bases to trimming and J lost 1 base, with 10 bases between them. The germline CDR1 and CDR2 sequences are SNHLY and FYNNEI. CDR3 DNA: TGTGCCAGCACGCAGGAAGGGAACACTGAAGCTTTCTTT. This sequence encodes CASTQEGNTEAFF.

The chain recombines TRBV21-1 with TRBJ1-2; the D call in the table, TRBD1, was not verified against the DNA. TRBV21-1 counts as a pseudogene. The CDR3 length is 12 residues. The CDR3 is CATRQGSYGYTF. The CDR3 region has the DNA TGTGCCACCAGACAGGGTAGCTATGGCTACACCTTC.

The chain couples TRBV9 to TRBJ2-7; D perhaps matches TRBD2 (6 bases). This CDR3 has 14 residues. The germline V gene has CDR1 SGDLS and CDR2 YYNGEE. The ends were cut back, 3 bases at V and 7 bases at J, with 17 bases in the middle. CDR3 loop: CASSDGAPAGEQYF. The CDR3 DNA follows: TGTGCCAGCAGCGATGGAGCCCCGGCGGGGGAGCAGTACTTC.

This clone was detected a few times. The V gene is TRBV9, the J gene TRBJ1-1; possibly TRBD1 for D (5 bases). The CDR3 spans 14 residues. Germline loops: CDR1 SGDLS, CDR2 YYNGEE. The V end lost 3 bases, the J end lost 1 base, and 10 bases lay between the germline ends. The chain's CDR3 is CASSANTGNTEAFF. The CDR3 DNA is TGTGCCAGCAGCGCTAATACAGGGAACACTGAAGCTTTCTTT.

This clone was counted at least ten times. The V gene is TRBV18, the J gene TRBJ1-4; D uncertain. The V gene's germline CDR1 is KGHSH and CDR2 LQKENI. V was cut by 3 bases and J by 8 bases, with 10 bases left in between. The CDR3 sequence is 13 residues long. The CDR3 region is CASSPDHGEKLFF. CDR3 coding DNA: TGTGCCAGCTCACCCGACCATGGGGAAAAACTGTTTTTT.

As concerns this clone: Other DNA sequences in this sample translate to the same CDR3. The chain couples TRBV30 to TRBJ1-5; no definite D call. Trimming removed 0 bases from V and 7 bases from J, with 10 bases in between. CDR1 is GTSNPN, CDR2 SVGIG, per germline (reference sequence). This CDR3 has 13 residues. CDR3 sequence reads: CAWSVLAGQPQHF. The DNA of the CDR3 is TGTGCCTGGAGTGTTCTCGCGGGGCAGCCCCAGCATTTT.

The gene calls are TRBV28 and TRBJ2-1; 12 bases fit TRBD2. The J segment lost 9 bases and the V segment lost 3 bases, leaving 15 bases of the junction unmatched. CDR3 length equals 18 residues. Germline CDR1 and CDR2: MDHEN and SYDVKM. The CDR3 nucleotides are TGTGCCAGCAGTTTCCCCCTGACTAGCGGGAGTATTGGGGTTGAGCAGTTCTTC. It is translated as CASSFPLTSGSIGVEQFF.

The J gene is TRBJ2-1, the V gene TRBV9; TRBD2 matches 8 bases. The length of the CDR3 is 15 residues. The germline gives CDR1 SGDLS, CDR2 YYNGEE. V shed 2 bases, J shed 5 bases, and the junction held 6 bases outside the gene matches. The CDR3 DNA follows: TGTGCCAGCAGCGTGGGACTAGTGAACAACAATGAGCAGTTCTTC. Translation: CASSVGLVNNNEQFF.

The chain employs TRBV7-8 and TRBJ1-5; D is possibly TRBD1 (6 bases). The CDR3 extends over 15 amino acids. CDR1 and CDR2 (germline): SGHVS, FQNEAQ. Trimming pared 1 base from V and 2 bases from J, leaving 9 bases between. The DNA for the CDR3 is TGTGCCAGCAGCTTAGTTTGGACAGGCAATCAGCCCCAGCATTTT. Its translation: CASSLVWTGNQPQHF.

This sequence joins TRBV6-5 and TRBJ2-5; unclear D gene. The germline V gene encodes CDR1 MNHEY and CDR2 SVGAGI. Trimming removed 2 bases at V and 5 bases at J, with 6 bases between. CDR3 length equals 12 residues. The CDR3 nucleotides read TGTGCCAGCAGTTACGTGGGGGAGACCCAGTACTTC. Translating gives CASSYVGETQYF.

V is TRBV30 and J is TRBJ1-5, with D tentatively TRBD1 (5 bases). The CDR3 extends over 13 amino acids. Trimming cost V 1 base and J 7 bases, with 11 bases left between them. The V gene's germline CDR1 is GTSNPN and CDR2 SVGIG (reference sequence). The CDR3: CAWSGGTGQPQHF. The CDR3 DNA sequence: TGTGCCTGGAGTGGTGGGACGGGCCAGCCCCAGCATTTT.

The chain recombines TRBV2 with TRBJ1-2, with D unresolved. Germline CDR1 and CDR2: SNHLY and FYNNEI. V dropped 1 base and J dropped 8 bases, with 11 bases sitting between them. The CDR3 sequence is 13 residues long. The CDR3 loop is CASSEEAQSGYTF. DNA for the CDR3: TGTGCCAGCAGTGAAGAGGCTCAAAGCGGCTACACCTTC.

The chain recombines TRBV15 with TRBJ1-1; the D gene is possibly TRBD1 (5 bases). V lost 0 bases, J lost 4 bases, and 12 bases lay in between. This CDR3 comprises 15 residues. Looked up from germline, CDR1 is LNHNV and CDR2 is YYDKDF (reference sequence). CDR3 amino acids: CATSRDTGGITEAFF. CDR3 DNA sequence: TGTGCCACCAGCAGAGACACGGGGGGGATCACTGAAGCTTTCTTT.